These 29 T cell receptor beta chains originate from one sample sequenced in a study of CD8+ T cells in alopecia areata. RNA was extracted and reverse transcribed into cDNA as the sequencing template. The method was immunoSEQ multiplex PCR; TCRdb's version includes in-frame clones alone and lacks a portion of them. Among under 65,000 clones listed, about 40% were seen once. Specimen: NKG2D-low CD8+ T cells sorted from blood. The receptors shown here come from a human donor with alopecia areata.

This clone was observed a handful of times. This chain joins TRBV29-1 and TRBJ1-2, with TRBD1 matching over 10 bases. V was clipped by 7 bases and J by 2 bases; unmatched bases: 4. The CDR3 is 13 residues long. CDR1 and CDR2 from the germline V gene are SQVTM and ANQGSEA. Here the CDR3 DNA reads TGCAGCGCCAGGACAGGGGGAAACTATGGCTACACCTTC. Translated, it gives CSARTGGNYGYTF.

The CDR3 protein is CASSHPGAGETQYF. The CDR3 DNA follows: TGTGCCAGCAGTCACCCGGGGGCTGGAGAGACCCAGTACTTC. The V and J genes are TRBV13 and TRBJ2-5, with D perhaps being TRBD1 or TRBD2 (6 bases each). Germline V CDR1 and CDR2: PRHDT, FYEKMQ (reference sequence). V lost 6 bases, J lost 4 bases, and 15 bases lay in between. The CDR3 has 14 residues.

The chain couples TRBV7-6 to TRBJ1-6; the D gene is possibly TRBD1 (6 bases). This CDR3 is built from 15 residues. V dropped 5 bases and J dropped 7 bases, with 15 bases sitting between them. From germline, CDR1 is SGHVS and CDR2 FNYEAQ. The CDR3 region has the DNA TGTGCCAGCAGCCCCAGAACCCAGGGGAATTCACCCCTCCACTTT. It encodes CASSPRTQGNSPLHF.

The chain links TRBV13 to TRBJ2-2; D is uncertain. With 1 base removed from V and 7 bases from J, the gap between germline ends came to 1 base. CDR3 length: 11 amino acids. Germline loops: CDR1 PRHDT, CDR2 FYEKMQ (reference sequence). The CDR3, as DNA: TGTGCCAGCAGCTTAGACGGGGAGCTGTTTTTT. It yields the protein CASSLDGELFF.

CDR3: CASSSDKRGPLMDEQFF. The CDR3 nucleotides read TGCGCCAGCAGCTCTGACAAGCGGGGCCCTTTGATGGATGAGCAGTTCTTC. This chain connects TRBV5-1 to TRBJ2-1, with 7 bases matching TRBD2. CDR1 is SGHRS, CDR2 YFSETQ, per germline. The junction had 17 bases not matched to a gene; V was cut back by 3 bases and J by 8 bases. This CDR3 comprises 17 residues.

The chain joins TRBV9 to TRBJ2-1; D may be TRBD2 (6 bases). This CDR3 is built from 15 residues. V was trimmed by 0 bases and J by 7 bases, leaving 14 bases between them. The germline V gene has CDR1 SGDLS and CDR2 YYNGEE. DNA for the CDR3: TGTGCCAGCAGCGTAGATGGACTAACGCTTAATGAGCAGTTCTTC. The encoded protein is CASSVDGLTLNEQFF.

The rearrangement links TRBV11-2 to TRBJ2-5, with 7 bases identical to TRBD1. This CDR3 is built from 14 residues. Looked up from germline, CDR1 is SGHAT and CDR2 is FQNNGV. Germline trimming cut 4 bases from V and 0 bases from J; bases unmatched to any gene: 2. The CDR3 reads CASSSTGNQETQYF. The CDR3 coding sequence is TGTGCCAGCAGCTCGACAGGGAACCAAGAGACCCAGTACTTC.

The chain uses TRBV2 and TRBJ2-7, with TRBD1 as a possible D gene (5 bases). Trimming removed 2 bases from V and 5 bases from J, with 10 bases in between. Germline CDR1 SNHLY, CDR2 FYNNEI. The CDR3 has 13 amino acids. The CDR3 spells CASSEQGNHEQYF. As DNA, the CDR3 is TGTGCCAGCAGTGAACAGGGTAACCACGAGCAGTACTTC. The entire variable domain, with the rest obtained from reference TRBV2 and TRBJ2-7, is as follows: EPEVTQTPSHQVTQMGQEVILRCVPISNHLYFYWYRQILGQKVEFLVSFYNNEISEKSEIFDDQFSVERPDGSNFTLKIRSTKLEDSAMYFCASSEQGNHEQYFGPGTRLTVT.

The chain uses TRBV18 and TRBJ2-7; the D is unclear. There are 13 residues in the CDR3. The germline V gene has CDR1 KGHSH and CDR2 LQKENI. Trimming left V 3 bases short and J 6 bases short, with 12 bases between. For the CDR3, the DNA is TGTGCCAGCTCACCCCCCGCCGGGCTCGAGCAGTACTTC. Its protein is CASSPPAGLEQYF.

This clone was counted a few times. The chain couples TRBV29-1 to TRBJ2-3, with a weak D call TRBD2 (6 bases). The germline V and J ends were trimmed by 0 bases and 1 base, with 14 bases remaining between them. This CDR3 region has 16 residues. Germline assignment: CDR1 SQVTM and CDR2 ANQGSEA. This chain's CDR3 is CSVEDLLERGTDTQYF. Written as DNA, the CDR3 is TGCAGCGTTGAAGATCTTCTGGAGCGGGGCACAGATACGCAGTATTTT.

This clone has just a few counts. V gene TRBV7-2 combines with J gene TRBJ2-4, with TRBD2 matching 13 bases. The V gene's germline CDR1 is SGHTA and CDR2 FQGNSA. The trim removed 5 bases at V and 4 bases at J, leaving 2 bases unmatched. The CDR3 runs to 15 residues. Here the CDR3 DNA reads TGTGCCAGCAGCCGGGGACTAGCGGGGAAAAACATTCAGTACTTC. Translating gives CASSRGLAGKNIQYF.

V is TRBV6-4 and J is TRBJ2-1; 8 nucleotides match TRBD2. J lost 7 bases, V lost 5 bases, and 7 bases had no gene match. Per the germline V gene, CDR1 is MRHNA and CDR2 is SNTAGT. This CDR3 region has 14 residues. CDR3 nucleotide sequence: TGTGCCAGCAGTCCGGGACTAGAGTTTAATGAGCAGTTCTTC. Translating gives CASSPGLEFNEQFF.

There are a few counts of this clone. The genes are TRBV29-1 and TRBJ1-3, with 7 bases that match TRBD1. The germline V gene has CDR1 SQVTM and CDR2 ANQGSEA. The CDR3 is 15 amino acids. Trimming cost V 0 bases and J 3 bases; bases outside gene matches: 5. CDR3 sequence (DNA): TGCAGCGTTGAAGATAGGGGGCTAATTGGAAACACCATATATTTT. It yields the protein CSVEDRGLIGNTIYF.

V and J are TRBV28 and TRBJ2-7; the D gene is possibly TRBD1 (6 bases). The CDR3 extends over 14 amino acids. V lost 3 bases, J lost 4 bases, and 13 bases lay in between. In germline, CDR1 is MDHEN, CDR2 SYDVKM. Written as DNA, the CDR3 is TGTGCCAGCAGTTTCGGCAGGGGTGGGTACGAGCAGTACTTC. This translates into CASSFGRGGYEQYF. Based on the CDR3 plus reference TRBV28 and TRBJ2-7, the full variable domain is DVKVTQSSRYLVKRTGEKVFLECVQDMDHENMFWYRQDPGLGLRLIYFSYDVKMKEKGDIPEGYSVSREKKERFSLILESASTNQTSMYLCASSFGRGGYEQYFGPGTRLTVT.

The chain couples TRBV6-5 to TRBJ2-3, with 8 nucleotides matching TRBD2. CDR1 is MNHEY, CDR2 SVGAGI, per germline. Losses at the gene ends were 2 bases for V and 6 bases for J; bases not matched to a gene: 10. The CDR3 sequence is 16 residues long. The CDR3 bases are TGTGCCAGCAGTTACCGGGCGGGGGGCCCCCTGGATACGCAGTATTTT. It yields the protein CASSYRAGGPLDTQYF.

This chain uses TRBV4-2 with TRBJ2-7; D unclear. Trimming pared 3 bases from V and 5 bases from J, leaving 5 bases between. The CDR3 consists of 11 residues. Per germline, CDR1 LGHNA and CDR2 YNFKEQ. The CDR3: CASSQLNEQYF. The CDR3 nucleotides are TGTGCCAGCAGCCAGCTGAACGAGCAGTACTTC.

The CDR3 coding sequence is TGCGCCAGCAGCTCACGACAGGGGTTGCACAATGAGCAGTTCTTC. Translated: CASSSRQGLHNEQFF. The chain carries TRBV5-1 and TRBJ2-1, with 8 bases aligning to TRBD1. Trimming cost V 3 bases and J 5 bases; bases outside gene matches: 7. The CDR3 covers 15 residues. CDR1 is SGHRS, CDR2 YFSETQ, per germline.

The chain uses TRBV5-6 and TRBJ2-2; D remains ambiguous. Germline CDR1 SGHDT, CDR2 YYEEEE. This CDR3 spans 13 amino acids. V lost 0 bases, J lost 6 bases, and 6 bases lay in between. The DNA of the CDR3 is TGTGCCAGCAGCTTGGGCGATCCCGGGGAGCTGTTTTTT. Translating it yields CASSLGDPGELFF.

The chain recombines TRBV9 with TRBJ2-1, with TRBD1 as a possible D gene (7 bases). Deletions cut 3 bases from V and 7 bases from J, with 23 bases between. Germline V gene data show CDR1 as SGDLS and CDR2 as YYNGEE. CDR3 size: 17 residues. The DNA of the CDR3 is TGTGCCAGCAGCGCCCGGTTACCGACAGGGACTCAAAATGAGCAGTTCTTC. It yields the protein CASSARLPTGTQNEQFF.

The chain combines TRBV13 with TRBJ2-7; D gene ambiguous. V was trimmed by 5 bases and J by 7 bases, leaving 15 bases between them. CDR1 is PRHDT, CDR2 FYEKMQ, per germline (reference sequence). CDR3 length: 13 residues. This chain's CDR3 is CASSEAGPQEQYF. CDR3 nucleotide sequence: TGTGCCAGCAGCGAAGCCGGGCCCCAGGAGCAGTACTTC.

The chain couples TRBV2 to TRBJ2-5; 14 bases align to TRBD2. This CDR3 contains 17 residues. CDR1 is SNHLY, CDR2 FYNNEI, per germline. The trim removed 10 bases at V and 2 bases at J, leaving 12 bases unmatched. CDR3 sequence: CATYGGTSGRGQETQYF. CDR3 bases: TGTGCCACCTACGGAGGGACTAGCGGGAGAGGACAAGAGACCCAGTACTTC.

V gene TRBV7-2 combines with J gene TRBJ1-1, with D perhaps TRBD1 (5 bases). CDR1 is SGHTA and CDR2 is FQGNSA in the germline V gene. The CDR3 is 15 residues long. Trimming shortened V by 1 base and J by 4 bases, and 13 bases separated the two germline ends. CDR3 bases: TGTGCCAGCAGCTTAGGTTCCCCAGGGATCACTGAAGCTTTCTTT. It is translated as CASSLGSPGITEAFF.

The sample holds a few counts of this clone. The J gene is TRBJ2-3, the V gene TRBV7-9, with 7 positions matching TRBD1. V lost 5 bases and J lost 0; bases outside the gene matches: 8. Germline-derived CDR1 and CDR2 are SEHNR and FQNEAQ (reference sequence). CDR3 length: 16 residues. The DNA for the CDR3 is TGTGCCAGCAGCCCCCGCCAGGGGGTGAGCACAGATACGCAGTATTTT. It encodes CASSPRQGVSTDTQYF.

CDR3 coding DNA: TGTGCCAGCAGTGAGATTGGACAGAACTATGGCTACACCTTC. It translates to CASSEIGQNYGYTF. J is TRBJ1-2 and V is TRBV25-1; D is possibly TRBD1 (6 bases). The germline gives CDR1 MGHDK, CDR2 SYGVNS. Between the trimmed V and J ends, which lost 3 bases and 2 bases, there was a span of 10 bases. The CDR3 is made up of 14 amino acids.

The rearrangement joins TRBV7-2 to TRBJ2-3; D is tentatively TRBD1 or TRBD2 (6 bases each). The ends were cut back, 1 base at V and 2 bases at J, with 16 bases in the middle. CDR1 and CDR2 (germline): SGHTA, FQGNSA. The CDR3 is 17 amino acids. The CDR3 loop reads CASSLGPPGAFTDTQYF. The CDR3 DNA sequence: TGTGCCAGCAGCTTAGGTCCCCCGGGGGCCTTCACAGATACGCAGTATTTT.

This sequence joins TRBV7-9 and TRBJ2-3; 11 bases line up with TRBD1. The length of the CDR3 is 15 residues. J was trimmed by 1 base and V by 10 bases; bases with no gene match: 7. Germline CDR1 is SEHNR and CDR2 is FQNEAQ (reference sequence). The CDR3 sequence is CATEAGQGGTDTQYF. CDR3 nucleotide sequence: TGTGCCACCGAAGCGGGACAGGGGGGCACAGATACGCAGTATTTT.

This clone was found a few times. The chain links TRBV7-8 to TRBJ2-1; 7 nucleotides align to TRBD1. The CDR3 covers 15 residues. Looked up from germline, CDR1 is SGHVS and CDR2 is FQNEAQ. V lost 5 bases, J lost 2 bases, and 6 bases stayed unmatched. CDR3 in amino acids: CASSPRQGPYNEQFF. The CDR3 bases are TGTGCCAGCAGCCCGAGACAGGGCCCCTACAATGAGCAGTTCTTC.

This clone was detected only once. This rearrangement joins TRBV9 to TRBJ2-3; 10 positions agree with TRBD2. The CDR3 runs to 15 residues. Germline CDR1 is SGDLS and CDR2 is YYNGEE. With 0 bases clipped from V and 7 bases from J, the junction kept 5 bases outside the gene matches. The CDR3 sequence is CASSVGSGGANTQYF. The DNA of the CDR3 is TGTGCCAGCAGCGTAGGGAGCGGGGGGGCGAATACGCAGTATTTT.

This clone has a handful of counts. The chain has TRBV7-9 and TRBJ2-7; 12 positions agree with TRBD2. The CDR3 runs to 16 residues. V shed 3 bases, J shed 5 bases, and the junction held 8 bases outside the gene matches. Germline CDR1 reads SEHNR; CDR2 reads FQNEAQ (reference sequence). DNA of the CDR3: TGTGCCAGCAGCTTGACTAGCGGGAGACAGGGCCACGAGCAGTACTTC. Translated, it gives CASSLTSGRQGHEQYF. Full variable domain (outside the CDR3, taken from reference TRBV7-9 and TRBJ2-7): DTGVSQNPRHKITKRGQNVTFRCDPISEHNRLYWYRQTLGQGPEFLTYFQNEAQLEKSRLLSDRFSAERPKGSFSTLEIQRTEQGDSAMYLCASSLTSGRQGHEQYFGPGTRLTVT.